One and the same sample provided the 16 T cell receptor beta chains below, sequenced in a study of PD-L1 blockade in urothelial cancer. Profiling relied on immunoSEQ multiplex PCR, and the TCRdb table lists in-frame clones only, not all of them. The data contain 120,000 or so clones, about 83% of them singletons. The time point denotes: peripheral blood 6 weeks after treatment start. The input for sequencing was PBMCs, taken around atezolizumab (anti-PD-L1) treatment. Receptor source: a man aged 45 to 65 with urothelial cancer.

V gene TRBV4-2 combines with J gene TRBJ2-3; 11 bases align to TRBD2. Germline loops: CDR1 LGHNA, CDR2 YNFKEQ. The CDR3 sequence is 16 residues long. With V trimmed by 0 bases and J by 6 bases, 5 bases remained unmatched. The CDR3 coding sequence is TGTGCCAGCAGCCAAGAGCTAGCGGGAGGTTACGATACGCAGTATTTT. Residues: CASSQELAGGYDTQYF.

CDR3 loop: CASSDRGVNIQYF. The DNA of the CDR3 is TGTGCCAGCAGTGACAGGGGCGTAAACATTCAGTACTTC. The chain has TRBV28 and TRBJ2-4; 8 nucleotides align to TRBD1. The V gene end was trimmed by 5 bases and the J gene end by 6 bases; junction bases not matched to a gene: 3. Germline values: CDR1 MDHEN, CDR2 SYDVKM. This CDR3 has 13 residues.

The chain carries TRBV25-1 and TRBJ2-7; D perhaps matches TRBD1 (8 bases). CDR3 length: 13 amino acids. The germline V gene has CDR1 MGHDK and CDR2 SYGVNS. V was cut by 6 bases and J by 1 base, with 10 bases left in between. The CDR3, as DNA: TGTGCCAGCAGACAGGGGGGGTCCTACGAGCAGTACTTC. It encodes CASRQGGSYEQYF.

The chain carries TRBV7-8 and TRBJ2-7; D is ambiguous. The CDR3 contains 12 residues. Germline loops: CDR1 SGHVS, CDR2 FQNEAQ. V shed 5 bases and J shed 6 bases, with 11 bases lying between them. The CDR3 loop is CASSQKALEQYF. The CDR3 DNA reads TGTGCCAGCAGCCAAAAAGCTCTCGAGCAGTACTTC. The variable domain in full, with the rest retrieved from reference TRBV7-8 and TRBJ2-7, is GAGVSQSPRYKVAKRGQDVALRCDPISGHVSLFWYQQALGQGPEFLTYFQNEAQLDKSGLPSDRFFAERPEGSVSTLKIQRTQQEDSAVYLCASSQKALEQYFGPGTRLTVT.

V gene TRBV10-2 combines with J gene TRBJ2-7; tentative D call: TRBD1 (5 bases). Trimming removed 2 bases at V and 3 bases at J, with 8 bases between. Germline CDR1 reads WSHSY; CDR2 reads SAAADI. This CDR3 spans 13 amino acids. CDR3 nucleotide sequence: TGCGCCAGCAGTGAGAACAGGTTCTACGAGCAGTACTTC. It encodes CASSENRFYEQYF.

The chain has TRBV7-3 and TRBJ1-1; TRBD1 is a possible D gene (5 bases). Germline CDR1 reads SGHTA; CDR2 reads FQGTGA. Trimming removed 2 bases from V and 3 bases from J, with 13 bases in between. The CDR3 has 15 amino acids. CDR3 DNA sequence: TGTGCCAGCAGCTTAGTTTGGGGGGTGGACACTGAAGCTTTCTTT. Its protein is CASSLVWGVDTEAFF.

CDR3 residues: CATRVGGSYEQYF. In DNA, the CDR3 is TGTGCCACCCGAGTAGGGGGTTCCTACGAGCAGTACTTC. This chain joins TRBV2 and TRBJ2-7; D perhaps matches TRBD1 (6 bases). The V end was cut by 10 bases, the J end by 1 base, with 14 bases between. The CDR3 is made up of 13 amino acids. The germline gives CDR1 SNHLY, CDR2 FYNNEI. Looking up the rest from reference TRBV2 and TRBJ2-7 gives the full variable domain: EPEVTQTPSHQVTQMGQEVILRCVPISNHLYFYWYRQILGQKVEFLVSFYNNEISEKSEIFDDQFSVERPDGSNFTLKIRSTKLEDSAMYFCATRVGGSYEQYFGPGTRLTVT.

The chain joins TRBV5-1 to TRBJ2-3, with a possible D match to TRBD2 (6 bases). V dropped 4 bases and J dropped 2 bases, with 11 bases sitting between them. This CDR3 contains 14 residues. Germline assignment: CDR1 SGHRS and CDR2 YFSETQ. The CDR3 region is CASSMGLFTDTQYF. In nucleotides, the CDR3 is TGCGCCAGCAGCATGGGACTGTTCACAGATACGCAGTATTTT. Filled out from reference TRBV5-1 and TRBJ2-3, the complete variable domain reads KAGVTQTPRYLIKTRGQQVTLSCSPISGHRSVSWYQQTPGQGLQFLFEYFSETQRNKGNFPGRFSGRQFSNSRSEMNVSTLELGDSALYLCASSMGLFTDTQYFGPGTRLTVL.

This chain links TRBV10-3 with TRBJ2-7; D may be TRBD2 (5 bases). V was trimmed by 0 bases and J by 2 bases, leaving 11 bases between them. CDR3 length: 15 residues. From germline, CDR1 is ENHRY and CDR2 SYGVKD. The CDR3 bases are TGTGCCATCAGTGAGTCGATTAGCGCTACCTACGAGCAGTACTTC. It codes for CAISESISATYEQYF.

J is TRBJ2-7 and V is TRBV28, with 11 positions matching TRBD2. Germline CDR1 reads MDHEN; CDR2 reads SYDVKM. The CDR3 consists of 14 residues. After removal of 6 bases from V and 2 bases from J, the junction contained 3 bases not matched to a gene. The CDR3 coding sequence is TGTGCCAGCAGCCGACTAGCGGGAACCTACGAGCAGTACTTC. It is translated as CASSRLAGTYEQYF.

This sequence joins TRBV2 and TRBJ2-1; 7 bases agree with TRBD2. The CDR3 sequence is 12 residues long. V trimming: 3 bases; J trimming: 8 bases; junction bases outside the gene matches: 1. Germline CDR1 and CDR2: SNHLY and FYNNEI. The CDR3: CASSEGGDEQFF. The CDR3, as DNA: TGTGCCAGCAGTGAGGGGGGGGATGAGCAGTTCTTC. The full variable domain, its missing parts supplied by reference TRBV2 and TRBJ2-1, is EPEVTQTPSHQVTQMGQEVILRCVPISNHLYFYWYRQILGQKVEFLVSFYNNEISEKSEIFDDQFSVERPDGSNFTLKIRSTKLEDSAMYFCASSEGGDEQFFGPGTRLTVL.

This rearrangement joins TRBV28 to TRBJ2-7; TRBD2 might be the D (6 bases). The germline gives CDR1 MDHEN, CDR2 SYDVKM. V was shortened by 6 bases and J by 2 bases, with 17 bases between the two germline ends. The CDR3 consists of 15 residues. This CDR3 is CASSGGGWGAYEQYF. DNA of the CDR3: TGTGCCAGCAGCGGAGGAGGGTGGGGAGCCTACGAGCAGTACTTC.

DNA of the CDR3: TGTGCCAGCAGTTTAACAGTAGTCTCGAACACCGGGGAGCTGTTTTTT. Amino acid sequence: CASSLTVVSNTGELFF. The rearrangement uses TRBV27 and TRBJ2-2; D is uncertain. V was clipped by 2 bases and J by 0 bases, with 10 bases between them. Germline assignment: CDR1 MNHEY and CDR2 SMNVEV (reference sequence). CDR3 size: 16 residues.

This chain links TRBV19 with TRBJ2-7; D is possibly TRBD2 (5 bases). Germline V gene lookup returns CDR1 LNHDA and CDR2 SQIVND (reference sequence). V lost 3 bases, J lost 0 bases, and 18 bases lay in between. This CDR3 has 17 amino acids. The CDR3 loop reads CASSIRLTERFSYEQYF. The CDR3 DNA follows: TGTGCCAGTAGTATTAGACTAACTGAAAGATTCTCCTACGAGCAGTACTTC.

This clone showed up just a few times. V gene TRBV18 combines with J gene TRBJ2-2; D is possibly TRBD2 (5 bases). Trimming took 4 bases from V and 4 from J, leaving 13 bases between them. The CDR3 runs 15 residues. CDR1 is KGHSH and CDR2 is LQKENI in the germline V gene. In DNA, the CDR3 is TGTGCCAGCTCACGCTTGGACTCCCTCACCGGGGAGCTGTTTTTT. It codes for CASSRLDSLTGELFF. The variable domain in full, with the rest retrieved from reference TRBV18 and TRBJ2-2, is NAGVMQNPRHLVRRRGQEARLRCSPMKGHSHVYWYRQLPEEGLKFMVYLQKENIIDESGMPKERFSAEFPKEGPSILRIQQVVRGDSAAYFCASSRLDSLTGELFFGEGSRLTVL.

The chain recombines TRBV9 with TRBJ1-2; 8 positions agree with TRBD1. The CDR3 spans 16 residues. V gave up 4 bases and J gave up 0 bases; unmatched junction bases: 8. CDR1 is SGDLS and CDR2 is YYNGEE in the germline V gene. The CDR3: CASSSPGQATNYGYTF. The CDR3, as DNA: TGTGCCAGCAGCTCTCCGGGACAGGCGACTAACTATGGCTACACCTTC.